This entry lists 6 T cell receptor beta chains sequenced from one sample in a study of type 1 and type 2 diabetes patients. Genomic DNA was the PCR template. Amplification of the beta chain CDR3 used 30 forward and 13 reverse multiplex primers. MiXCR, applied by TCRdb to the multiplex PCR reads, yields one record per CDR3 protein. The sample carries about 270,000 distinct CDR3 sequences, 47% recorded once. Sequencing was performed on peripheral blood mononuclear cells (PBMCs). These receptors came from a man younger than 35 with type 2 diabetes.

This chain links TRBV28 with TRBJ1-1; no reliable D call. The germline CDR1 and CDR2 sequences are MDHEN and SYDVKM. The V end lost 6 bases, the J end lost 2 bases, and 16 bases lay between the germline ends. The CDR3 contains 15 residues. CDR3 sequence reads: CASSKQRNLNTEAFF. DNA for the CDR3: TGTGCCAGCAGCAAACAGCGGAACTTAAACACTGAAGCTTTCTTT.

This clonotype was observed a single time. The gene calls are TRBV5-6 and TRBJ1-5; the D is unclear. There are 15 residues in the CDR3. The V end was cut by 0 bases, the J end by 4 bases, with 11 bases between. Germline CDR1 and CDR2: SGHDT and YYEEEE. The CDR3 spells CASSLERDLNQPQHF. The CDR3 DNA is TGTGCCAGCAGCTTGGAACGAGACCTAAATCAGCCCCAGCATTTT.

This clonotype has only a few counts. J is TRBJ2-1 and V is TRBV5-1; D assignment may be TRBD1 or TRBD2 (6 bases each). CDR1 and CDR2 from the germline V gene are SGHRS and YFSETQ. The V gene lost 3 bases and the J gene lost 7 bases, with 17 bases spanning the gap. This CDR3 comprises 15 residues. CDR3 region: CASSSDSGLINEQFF. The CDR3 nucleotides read TGCGCCAGCAGCTCGGACAGTGGACTAATAAATGAGCAGTTCTTC.

This chain's CDR3 is CASDRGSNYGYTF. The CDR3 DNA follows: TGTGCTAGTGATCGAGGTTCTAACTATGGCTACACCTTC. V and J are TRBV12-5 and TRBJ1-2; no clear D. The CDR3 contains 13 residues. Between the trimmed V and J ends, which lost 7 bases and 0 bases, there was a span of 9 bases. The germline V gene encodes CDR1 LGHNT and CDR2 FRNRAP.

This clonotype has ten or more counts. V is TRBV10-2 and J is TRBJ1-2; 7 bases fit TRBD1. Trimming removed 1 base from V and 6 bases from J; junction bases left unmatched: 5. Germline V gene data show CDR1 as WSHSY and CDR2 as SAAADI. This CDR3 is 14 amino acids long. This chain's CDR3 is CASSEWTGRDGYTF. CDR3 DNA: TGCGCCAGCAGTGAGTGGACAGGAAGGGATGGCTACACCTTC.

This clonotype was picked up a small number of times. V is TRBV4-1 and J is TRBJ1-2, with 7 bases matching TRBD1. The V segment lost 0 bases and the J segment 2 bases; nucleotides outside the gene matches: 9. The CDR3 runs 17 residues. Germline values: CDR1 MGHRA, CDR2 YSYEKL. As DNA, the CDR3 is TGCGCCAGCAGCCAAGACCCGGCCACAGGGGAGAACTATGGCTACACCTTC. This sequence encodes CASSQDPATGENYGYTF.